This T cell receptor beta chain is from a study of cytomegalovirus exposure and HLA in healthy donors. Study-wide context: Around 83% of a few hundred genotyped donors fell in the Caucasian-associated ancestry cluster.

Study observations and caveats: Cytomegalovirus-associated status was assigned to approximately 160 TCR beta chains. Reports indicated that the classifier achieved high specificity and sensitivity in diagnosing cytomegalovirus status. Several top significant clusters appeared, in a later analysis, to be linked to common viral pathogens.

PCR primers comprised 60 Vbeta and 13 Jbeta primers. Some clones are missing from TCRdb's copy, which holds only in-frame ones; the method was immunoSEQ multiplex PCR. The sample includes roughly 120,000 clones, about 80% of them seen just once. In regard to this clone: Its antigen is currently unknown.

V was cut by 7 bases and J by 5 bases, with 17 bases left in between. Germline values: CDR1 LNHDA, CDR2 SQIVND (reference sequence). CDR3 length: 14 amino acids. The source of this sequence is a man younger than 45 in good health and CMV-seronegative. The source material was PBMCs. This rearrangement joins TRBV19 to TRBJ1-2; the D gene is possibly TRBD1 (5 bases). The CDR3 region has the DNA TGTGCCAGTATCCCTCGGGGGGGTACATATGGCTACACCTTC. Protein product: CASIPRGGTYGYTF.